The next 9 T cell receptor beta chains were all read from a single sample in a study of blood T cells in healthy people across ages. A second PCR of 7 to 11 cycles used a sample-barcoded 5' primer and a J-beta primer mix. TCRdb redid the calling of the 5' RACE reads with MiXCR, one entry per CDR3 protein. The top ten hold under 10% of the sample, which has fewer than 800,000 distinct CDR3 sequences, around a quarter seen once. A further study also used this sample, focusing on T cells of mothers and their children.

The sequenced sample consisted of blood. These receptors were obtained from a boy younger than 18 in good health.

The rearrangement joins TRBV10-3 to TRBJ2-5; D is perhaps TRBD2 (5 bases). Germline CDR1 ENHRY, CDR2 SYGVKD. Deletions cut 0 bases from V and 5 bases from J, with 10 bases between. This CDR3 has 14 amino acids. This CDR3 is CAISESRAEETQYF. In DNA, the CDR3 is TGTGCCATCAGTGAGTCGCGGGCGGAGGAGACCCAGTACTTC.

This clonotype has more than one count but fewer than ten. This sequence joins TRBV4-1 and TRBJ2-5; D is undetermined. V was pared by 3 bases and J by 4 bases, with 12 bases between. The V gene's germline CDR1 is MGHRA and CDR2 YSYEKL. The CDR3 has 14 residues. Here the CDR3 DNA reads TGCGCCAGCAGCCAGGTTGGGCTCCCAGAGACCCAGTACTTC. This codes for CASSQVGLPETQYF.

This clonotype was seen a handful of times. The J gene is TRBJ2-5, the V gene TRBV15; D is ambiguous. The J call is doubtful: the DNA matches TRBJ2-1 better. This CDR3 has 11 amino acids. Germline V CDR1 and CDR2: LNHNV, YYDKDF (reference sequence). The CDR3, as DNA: TGTGCCACCAGCAGATCCAATGAGCAGTTCTTC. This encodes CATSRSNEQFF.

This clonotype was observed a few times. For the CDR3, the DNA is TGTGCCAGCAGGGGGACTAGCCTGGGAGCCTACAATGAGCAGTTCTTC. Translation gives CASRGTSLGAYNEQFF. V and J are TRBV28 and TRBJ2-1; 9 bases fit TRBD2. CDR3 size: 16 residues. The V segment lost 6 bases and the J segment 2 bases; nucleotides outside the gene matches: 8. CDR1 and CDR2 from the germline V gene are MDHEN and SYDVKM.

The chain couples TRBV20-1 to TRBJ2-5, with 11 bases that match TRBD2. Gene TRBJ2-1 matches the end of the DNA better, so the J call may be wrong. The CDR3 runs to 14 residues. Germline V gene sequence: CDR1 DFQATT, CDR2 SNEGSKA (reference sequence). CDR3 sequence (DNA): TGCAGTGCTTTAGCGGGAGGGCCCTTTGGTGAGCAGTTCTTC. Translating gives CSALAGGPFGEQFF.

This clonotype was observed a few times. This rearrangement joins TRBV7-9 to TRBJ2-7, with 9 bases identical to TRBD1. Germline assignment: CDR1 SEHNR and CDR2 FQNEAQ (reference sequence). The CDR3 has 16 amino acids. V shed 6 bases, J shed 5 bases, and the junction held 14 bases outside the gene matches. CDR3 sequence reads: CASSREQGAIPHEQYF. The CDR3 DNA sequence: TGTGCCAGCAGTCGAGAACAGGGGGCGATTCCCCACGAGCAGTACTTC.

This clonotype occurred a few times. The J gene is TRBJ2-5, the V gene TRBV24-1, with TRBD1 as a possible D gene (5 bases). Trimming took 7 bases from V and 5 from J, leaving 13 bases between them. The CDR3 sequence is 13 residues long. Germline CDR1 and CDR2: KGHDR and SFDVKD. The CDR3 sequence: CATRGAGQETQYF. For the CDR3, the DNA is TGTGCCACCAGAGGGGCAGGGCAGGAGACCCAGTACTTC.

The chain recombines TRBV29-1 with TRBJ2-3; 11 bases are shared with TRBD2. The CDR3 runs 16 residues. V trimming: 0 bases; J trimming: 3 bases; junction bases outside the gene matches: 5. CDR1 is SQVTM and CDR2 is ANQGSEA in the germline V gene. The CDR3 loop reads CSVEELAGGPTDTQYF. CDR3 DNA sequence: TGCAGCGTTGAAGAGCTAGCGGGGGGCCCAACAGATACGCAGTATTTT.

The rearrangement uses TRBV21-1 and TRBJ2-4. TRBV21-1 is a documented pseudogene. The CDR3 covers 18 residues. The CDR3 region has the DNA TGTGCCAGCAGCAAAGCGGAAGGAGTATTTTTAGCCAAAAACATTCAGTACTTC. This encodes CASSKAEGVFLAKNIQYF.